This is a list of T cell receptor beta chains from one sample in a study of CD8 T cells in ankylosing spondylitis. TCRdb itself ran the 5' RACE reads through MiXCR, one entry per CDR3 protein. The sample has a few hundred thousand distinct CDR3 sequences, about 11% seen once. The sequenced sample was blood, either unsorted or a sorted T cell fraction (not recorded which). The origin of the receptors is a male donor with ankylosing spondylitis or in good health (not recorded which). The CDR3 runs from the conserved cysteine through the conserved F or W. D genes are given only for firm matches. Clone sizes are given selectively: once, few, many, or a class where the clone is expanded.

.	.	TRBJ2-1	TRBV20-1	TGCTGTGCTAGAGACCTTACCCAAGAATGGAAGTACAATGAGCAGTTCTTC	CCARDLTQEWKYNEQFF
many	.	TRBJ2-3	TRBV5-1	TGCGCCAGCATCTCCGGGACTTCGACTAGCACAGATACGCAGTATTTT	CASISGTSTSTDTQYF
many	.	TRBJ2-4	TRBV9	TGTGCCAGCAGCCCCCGGGAGACGGGGAGTACCATTCAGTACTTC	CASSPRETGSTIQYF
.	TRBD1	TRBJ1-1	TRBV14	TGTGCCAGCAGCCGGAACAGGGGGCTGAACACTGAAGCTTTCTTT	CASSRNRGLNTEAFF
many	TRBD1	TRBJ1-1	TRBV29-1	TGCAGCGTCCTAGGACAGGAGATTATGAACACTGAAGCTTTCTTT	CSVLGQEIMNTEAFF
.	.	TRBJ2-5	TRBV29-1	TGCAGCGTTGATTTTGGGCTGGGGGAGACCCAGTACTTC	CSVDFGLGETQYF
many	.	TRBJ2-1	TRBV5-1	TGCGCCAGCAGCATAGGACAGTCCAATGAGCAGTTCTTC	CASSIGQSNEQFF
many	.	TRBJ2-1	TRBV5-5	TGTGCCAGCGGCCCAAGCTCCTACAATGAGCAGTTCTTC	CASGPSSYNEQFF
.	.	TRBJ1-2	TRBV10-2	TGCGCCAGCGGGGTTGCGAACGGAGCTAACTATGGCTACACCTTC	CASGVANGANYGYTF
many	.	TRBJ2-1	TRBV20-1	TGCAGTGCTCTACTCTACAATGAGCAGTTCTTC	CSALLYNEQFF
few	.	TRBJ2-4	TRBV7-9	TGTGCCAGCAGCTCCTTGACTCTAGCCAAAAACATTCAGTACTTC	CASSSLTLAKNIQYF
.	.	TRBJ1-1	TRBV2	TGTGCCAGAAGGGTGACAGCGATGAACACTGAAGCTTTCTTT	CARRVTAMNTEAFF
few	TRBD2	TRBJ2-1	TRBV5-8	TGTGCCAGCAGCTCGGGGGGGCGTCCCGACAATGAGCAGTTCTTC	CASSSGGRPDNEQFF
.	TRBD2	TRBJ2-2	TRBV29-1	TGCAGCGTAAAAGGAGCGGGGGACACCGGGGAGCTGTTTTTT	CSVKGAGDTGELFF
.	TRBD1	TRBJ2-7	TRBV5-1	TGCGCCAGCAGCTTGCCTACAGGGGGTAACGAGCAGTACTTC	CASSLPTGGNEQYF
many	TRBD2	TRBJ2-3	TRBV3-1	TGTGCCAGCAGCCAAGATCGACTAGCGGGGGGGACCACAGATACGCAGTATTTT	CASSQDRLAGGTTDTQYF
many	TRBD1	TRBJ1-1	TRBV5-1	TGCGCCAGCAGCTGGCAGGGGGTTGACACTGAAGCTTTCTTT	CASSWQGVDTEAFF
many	TRBD1	TRBJ2-7	TRBV5-1	TGCGCCAGCAGGGCACCGACAGGGGGGGTTGACGAGCAGTACTTC	CASRAPTGGVDEQYF
many	TRBD1	TRBJ2-1	TRBV5-1	TGCGCCAGCAGCCACGGACAGGGTGTGATGGCGGTCTTC	CASSHGQGVMAVF
many	.	TRBJ1-1	TRBV29-1	TGCAGCGTTGCCCCGGGGTTCGGGACTGAAGCTTTCTTT	CSVAPGFGTEAFF
many	.	TRBJ2-2	TRBV6-1	TGTGCCAGCATTCGGCCGAACACCGGGGAGCTGTTTTTT	CASIRPNTGELFF
many	.	TRBJ2-1	TRBV29-1	TGCAGCGTTAGCTCCTCGGGGAATGAGCAGTTCTTC	CSVSSSGNEQFF
many	TRBD2	TRBJ2-1	TRBV15	TGTGCCACCAGCAGAGGACCCGGGAGGGCTAATGAGCAGTTCTTC	CATSRGPGRANEQFF
.	.	TRBJ2-7	TRBV4-2	TGTGCCAGCAGCCAAGAACGGACGGAATGGGGATCCTCCTACGAGCAGTACTTC	CASSQERTEWGSSYEQYF
.	.	TRBJ2-3	TRBV21-1	TGTGCCAGCAGCAGCCTAGCGGGCGATCCCACTAGCACAGATACGCAGTATTTT	CASSSLAGDPTSTDTQYF
.	.	TRBJ1-2	TRBV25-1	TGTGCCAGCAGTGAATTCAAGGAGGCCGCTGGCTACACCTTC	CASSEFKEAAGYTF
many	.	TRBJ2-5	TRBV20-1	TGCAGTTCAATCCGGCAGGCTGGGGAGACCCAGTACTTC	CSSIRQAGETQYF
many	.	TRBJ1-1	TRBV10-3	TGTGCCATCAGGCCGGGACCGACTAACACTGAAGCTTTCTTT	CAIRPGPTNTEAFF
.	TRBD1	TRBJ1-1	TRBV25-1	TGTGCCAGCAGTGACCAACAGGGGAGCACTGAAGCTTTCTTT	CASSDQQGSTEAFF
.	.	TRBJ2-3	TRBV12-5	TGTGCTAGTGGTTTATCGGGAGCAGATACGCAGTATTTT	CASGLSGADTQYF
many	TRBD2	TRBJ2-1	TRBV20-1	TGCAGTGCTAGAGACCCCGGGACTAGCGGCCCCTACAATGAGCAGTTCTTC	CSARDPGTSGPYNEQFF
many	.	TRBJ1-1	TRBV5-1	TGCGCCAGCAGCTCGGGGGGGTTCCTCAGGTTCGAAGCTGAAGCTTTCTTT	CASSSGGFLRFEAEAFF
.	TRBD1	TRBJ2-7	TRBV5-1	TGCGCCAGCAGCTTAACCGGGACAGGGTCCTACGAGCAGTACTTC	CASSLTGTGSYEQYF
many	TRBD2	TRBJ2-3	TRBV20-1	TGCAGTCAACGGGAGGTTCGATACGGCACAGATACGCAGTATTTT	CSQREVRYGTDTQYF
many	.	TRBJ2-7	TRBV5-5	TGTGCCAGCAGCTTGGCCCGGCCGGGGGTCTTACGCGAGCAGTACTTC	CASSLARPGVLREQYF
many	.	TRBJ1-2	TRBV24-1	TGTGCCACCGGACGGGGGCTGGATGGCTACACCTTC	CATGRGLDGYTF
many	.	TRBJ2-2	TRBV5-1	TGCGCCAGCAGCGAGTTCGCGAACACCGGGGAGCTGTTTTTT	CASSEFANTGELFF
many	.	TRBJ1-1	TRBV12-3/TRBV12-4	TGTGCCAGCAGCTACAGGGTGACGAACACTGAAGCTTTCTTT	CASSYRVTNTEAFF
.	.	TRBJ2-5	TRBV20-1	TGCAGTGCTGGACGACAAGCACAAGAGACCCAGTACTTC	CSAGRQAQETQYF
many	.	TRBJ1-1	TRBV5-1	TGTGCCAGCAGCGCACTCGGGGGGAACAAGTCCGCTGAAGCTTTCTTT	CASSALGGNKSAEAFF
many	TRBD1	TRBJ2-6	TRBV7-6	TGTGCCAGCAGCAGACCCTCGTCCGGGACAGGGTCCGTCCTGACTTTC	CASSRPSSGTGSVLTF
many	.	TRBJ2-1	TRBV5-1	TGCGCCAGCAGAGGTGGGGGAGTTCACAATGAGCAGTTCTTC	CASRGGGVHNEQFF
many	.	TRBJ1-5	TRBV10-3	TGTGCCATCAGTGAGTCGTGGGGTCAGCCCCAGCATTTT	CAISESWGQPQHF
.	.	TRBJ2-7	TRBV6-1	TGTGCCAGCAGTGAAGCGCCACGGTCCTACGAGCAGTACTTC	CASSEAPRSYEQYF
many	TRBD1	TRBJ2-1	TRBV20-1	TGCAGTGCCCAGGACAGGGGTGAACTCTTC	CSAQDRGELF
.	.	TRBJ2-1	TRBV12-3/TRBV12-4	TGTGCCAGCACCGCCTTGGGAAGTGGGGCCTACAATGAGCAGTTCTTC	CASTALGSGAYNEQFF
many	TRBD1	TRBJ2-3	TRBV5-5	TGTGCCAGCAGCTCAAGGACAGGGAGGAGCACAGATACGCAGTATTTT	CASSSRTGRSTDTQYF
few	.	TRBJ2-1	TRBV4-2	TGTGCCAGCAGCCCGGGGGGCCTTTCCTACAATGAGCAGTTCTTC	CASSPGGLSYNEQFF
few	.	TRBJ1-1	TRBV7-9	TGTGCCAGCAGCGATGCTATGAAGGACACTGAAGCTTTCTTT	CASSDAMKDTEAFF
.	TRBD2	TRBJ2-1	TRBV10-3	TGTGCCATTCGGACTAGCGGTGGTCATGAGCAGTTCTTC	CAIRTSGGHEQFF
.	TRBD1	TRBJ2-2	TRBV5-5	TGTGCCAGCCAAAGGGGGACAGGCGGGACCGGGGAGCTGTTTTTT	CASQRGTGGTGELFF
many	.	TRBJ2-3	TRBV5-1	TGCGCCAGCAGCTTGGATGTAGGGCCAGATACGCAGTATTTT	CASSLDVGPDTQYF
many	.	TRBJ2-5	TRBV12-3/TRBV12-4	TGTGCCAGCAGCCTCTCCGGGGTTGAAGGAGAGACCCAGTACTTC	CASSLSGVEGETQYF